The entry below describes one T cell receptor beta chain. Its antigen is not yet known. Base quality data are lacking; no much larger clone is found one base away. The sample comes from a study of T cell changes during pregnancy in multiple sclerosis (dated by TCRdb to the late 2010s). With respect to the entire study: In women with multiple sclerosis, the researchers looked at how the T cell repertoire shifted as pregnancy progressed.

The library came from the immunoSEQ multiplex PCR assay. What TCRdb holds here is the immuneACCESS table cut down to in-frame rearrangements. Part of the clones is not present; checked against another copy, under half of the missing clones reflect an unresolved V gene, and the others are unexplained. The sample table lists roughly 51,000 clones, approximately 94% of them with a count of one. Less than 5.5% of the sample is taken by the ten largest. The V end loses 7 bases and the J end loses 7 bases, and a stretch of 14 bases separates them. Including cysteine and phenylalanine, the CDR3 has 13 amino acids. Of the read, only the CDR3 DNA is kept; its 39 bases are in frame from base 1. As encoded in the germline V gene, CDR1 is MNHNS while CDR2 is SASEGT.

Recombination joined TRBV6-1 with TRBJ2-1; the D gene is perhaps TRBD1, on 5 matching bases. This receptor was obtained from a female donor with multiple sclerosis, enrolled in a pregnancy study. Sample: CD8+ T cells from peripheral blood mononuclear cells, taken before pregnancy. The DNA sequence follows: TGTGCCAGCATAGAAGGGGTGGGGAATGAGCAGTTCTTC. Protein translation: CASIEGVGNEQFF.